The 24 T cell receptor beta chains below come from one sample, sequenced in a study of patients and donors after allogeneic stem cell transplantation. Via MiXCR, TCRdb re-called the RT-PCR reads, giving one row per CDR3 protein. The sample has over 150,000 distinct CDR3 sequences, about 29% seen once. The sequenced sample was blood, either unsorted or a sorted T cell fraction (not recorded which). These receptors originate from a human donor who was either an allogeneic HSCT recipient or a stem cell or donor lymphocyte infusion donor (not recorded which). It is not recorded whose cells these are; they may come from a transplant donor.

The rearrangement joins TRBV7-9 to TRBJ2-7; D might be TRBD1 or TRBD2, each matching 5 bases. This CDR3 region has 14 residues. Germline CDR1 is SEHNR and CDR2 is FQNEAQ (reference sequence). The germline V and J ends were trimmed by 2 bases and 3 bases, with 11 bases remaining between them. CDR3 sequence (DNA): TGTGCCAGCAGCTTACAGGGACCCCTCTACGAGCAGTACTTC. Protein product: CASSLQGPLYEQYF.

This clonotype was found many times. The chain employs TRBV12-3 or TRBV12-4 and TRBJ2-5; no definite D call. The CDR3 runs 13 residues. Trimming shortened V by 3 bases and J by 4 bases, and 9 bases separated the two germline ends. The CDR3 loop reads CASSLPGRETQYF. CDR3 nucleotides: TGTGCCAGCAGTTTGCCGGGCAGAGAGACCCAGTACTTC.

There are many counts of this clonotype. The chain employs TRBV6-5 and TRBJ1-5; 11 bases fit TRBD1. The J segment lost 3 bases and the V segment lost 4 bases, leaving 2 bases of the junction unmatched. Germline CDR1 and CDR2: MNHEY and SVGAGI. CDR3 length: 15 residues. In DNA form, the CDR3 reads TGTGCCAGCAGTTTGGACAGGGGGCACAATCAGCCCCAGCATTTT. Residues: CASSLDRGHNQPQHF.

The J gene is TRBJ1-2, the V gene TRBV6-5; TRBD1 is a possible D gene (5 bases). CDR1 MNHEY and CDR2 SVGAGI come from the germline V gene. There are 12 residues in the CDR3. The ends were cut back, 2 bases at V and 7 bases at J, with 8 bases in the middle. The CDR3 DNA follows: TGTGCCAGCAGTTACGCAGGGTTTGGCTACACCTTC. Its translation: CASSYAGFGYTF.

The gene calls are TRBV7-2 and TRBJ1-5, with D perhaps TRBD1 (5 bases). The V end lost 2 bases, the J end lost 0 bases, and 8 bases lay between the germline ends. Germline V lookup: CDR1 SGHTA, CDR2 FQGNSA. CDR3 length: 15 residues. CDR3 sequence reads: CASSLHQGSNQPQHF. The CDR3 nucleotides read TGTGCCAGCAGCTTACATCAGGGTAGCAATCAGCCCCAGCATTTT.

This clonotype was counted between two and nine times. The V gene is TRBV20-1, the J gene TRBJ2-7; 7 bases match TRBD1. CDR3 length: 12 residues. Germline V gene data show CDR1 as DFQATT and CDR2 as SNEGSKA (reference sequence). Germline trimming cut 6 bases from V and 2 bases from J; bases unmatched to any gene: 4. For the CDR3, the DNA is TGCAGTGCCCAGAGGGGGCCCTACGAGCAGTACTTC. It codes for CSAQRGPYEQYF.

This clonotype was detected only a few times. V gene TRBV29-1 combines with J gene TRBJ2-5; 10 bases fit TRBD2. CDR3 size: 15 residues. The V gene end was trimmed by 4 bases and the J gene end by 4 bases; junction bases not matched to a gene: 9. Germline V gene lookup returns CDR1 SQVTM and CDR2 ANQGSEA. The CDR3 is CSVVASGRSGETQYF. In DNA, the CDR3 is TGCAGCGTTGTGGCTAGCGGGAGATCGGGAGAGACCCAGTACTTC.

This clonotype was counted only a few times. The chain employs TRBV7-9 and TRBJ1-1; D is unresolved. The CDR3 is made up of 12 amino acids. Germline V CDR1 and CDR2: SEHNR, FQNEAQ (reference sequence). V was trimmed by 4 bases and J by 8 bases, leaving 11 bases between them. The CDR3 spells CASSYSKREAFF. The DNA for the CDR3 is TGTGCCAGCAGCTACTCCAAGAGAGAAGCTTTCTTT.

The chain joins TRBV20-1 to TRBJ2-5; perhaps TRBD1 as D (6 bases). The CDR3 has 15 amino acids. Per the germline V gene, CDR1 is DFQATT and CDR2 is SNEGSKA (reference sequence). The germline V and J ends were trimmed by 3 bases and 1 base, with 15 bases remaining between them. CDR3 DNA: TGCAGTGCTAGGGCAGGGGAAGGGGGCCAAGAGACCCAGTACTTC. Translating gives CSARAGEGGQETQYF.

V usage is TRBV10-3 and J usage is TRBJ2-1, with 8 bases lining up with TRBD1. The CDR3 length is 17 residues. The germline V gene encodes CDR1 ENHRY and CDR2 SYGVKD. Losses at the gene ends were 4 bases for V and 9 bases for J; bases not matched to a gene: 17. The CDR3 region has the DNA TGTGCCATCAGTGTTTTTCTCGGGACAGGCCTAGAGGGTGAGCAGTTCTTC. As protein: CAISVFLGTGLEGEQFF.

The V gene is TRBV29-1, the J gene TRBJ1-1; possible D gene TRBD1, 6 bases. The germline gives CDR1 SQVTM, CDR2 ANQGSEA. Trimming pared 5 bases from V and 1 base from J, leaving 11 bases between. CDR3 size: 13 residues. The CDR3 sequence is CSVRGARNTEAFF. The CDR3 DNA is TGCAGCGTTCGGGGGGCGAGGAACACTGAAGCTTTCTTT.

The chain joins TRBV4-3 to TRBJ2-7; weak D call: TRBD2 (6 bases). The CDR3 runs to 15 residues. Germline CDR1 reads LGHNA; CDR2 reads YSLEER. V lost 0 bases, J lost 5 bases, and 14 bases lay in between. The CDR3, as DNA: TGCGCCAGCAGCCAAGATTCGGGGGAGTGGGACGAGCAGTACTTC. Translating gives CASSQDSGEWDEQYF.

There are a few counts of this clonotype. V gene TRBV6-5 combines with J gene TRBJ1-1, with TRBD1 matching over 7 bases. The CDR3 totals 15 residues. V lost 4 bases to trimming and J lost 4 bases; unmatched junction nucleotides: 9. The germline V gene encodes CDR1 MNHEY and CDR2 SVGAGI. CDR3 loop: CASSFRNRGTTEAFF. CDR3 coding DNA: TGTGCCAGCAGTTTTAGGAACAGGGGTACCACTGAAGCTTTCTTT.

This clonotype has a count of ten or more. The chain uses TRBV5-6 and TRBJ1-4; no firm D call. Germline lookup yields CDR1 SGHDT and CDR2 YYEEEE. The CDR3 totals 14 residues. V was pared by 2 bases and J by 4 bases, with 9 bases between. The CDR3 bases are TGTGCCAGCAGCTTTCGGGCAGATAATGAAAAACTGTTTTTT. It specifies CASSFRADNEKLFF.

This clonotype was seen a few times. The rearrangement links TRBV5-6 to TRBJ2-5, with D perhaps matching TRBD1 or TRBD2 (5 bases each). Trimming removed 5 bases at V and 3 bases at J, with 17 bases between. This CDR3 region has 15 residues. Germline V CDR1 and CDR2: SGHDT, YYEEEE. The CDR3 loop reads CASRYGLRDEETQYF. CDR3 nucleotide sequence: TGTGCCAGCAGGTATGGCCTCAGGGACGAAGAGACCCAGTACTTC.

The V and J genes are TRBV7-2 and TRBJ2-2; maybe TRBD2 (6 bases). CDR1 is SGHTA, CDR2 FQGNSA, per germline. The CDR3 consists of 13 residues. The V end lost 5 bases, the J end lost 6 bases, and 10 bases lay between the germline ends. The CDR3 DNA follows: TGTGCCAGCAGCCGACTAGTAGCCGGGGAGCTGTTTTTT. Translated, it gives CASSRLVAGELFF.

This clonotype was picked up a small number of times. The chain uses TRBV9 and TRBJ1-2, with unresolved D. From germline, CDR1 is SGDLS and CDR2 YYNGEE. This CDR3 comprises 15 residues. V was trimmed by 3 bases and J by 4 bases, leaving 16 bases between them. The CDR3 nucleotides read TGTGCCAGCAGCGCAATGGTCGGGCAGGTCTATGGCTACACCTTC. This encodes CASSAMVGQVYGYTF.

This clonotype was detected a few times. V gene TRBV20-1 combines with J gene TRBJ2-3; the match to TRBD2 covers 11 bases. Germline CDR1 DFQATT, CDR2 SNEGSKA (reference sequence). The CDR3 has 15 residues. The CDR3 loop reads CRDEVGLAGSDTQYF. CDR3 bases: TGCAGAGACGAGGTTGGACTAGCGGGCTCAGATACGCAGTATTTT.

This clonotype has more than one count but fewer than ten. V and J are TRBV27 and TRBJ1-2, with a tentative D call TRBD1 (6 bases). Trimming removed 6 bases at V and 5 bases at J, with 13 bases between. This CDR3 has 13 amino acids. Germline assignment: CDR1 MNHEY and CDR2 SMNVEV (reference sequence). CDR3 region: CASSSDRIYGYTF. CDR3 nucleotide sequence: TGTGCCAGCAGCTCAGACAGGATTTATGGCTACACCTTC.

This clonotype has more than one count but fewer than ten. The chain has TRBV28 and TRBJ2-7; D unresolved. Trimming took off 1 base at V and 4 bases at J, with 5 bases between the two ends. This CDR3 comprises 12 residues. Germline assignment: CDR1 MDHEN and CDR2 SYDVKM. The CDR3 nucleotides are TGTGCCAGCAGTTTATTGCCATACGAGCAGTACTTC. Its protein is CASSLLPYEQYF.

The CDR3 is CASSQDGLAGQYF. Here the CDR3 DNA reads TGTGCCAGCAGCCAAGATGGGCTGGCAGGGCAGTACTTC. The J gene is TRBJ2-7, the V gene TRBV4-2; D unclear. Deletions cut 0 bases from V and 9 bases from J, with 12 bases between. This CDR3 contains 13 residues. Germline V gene lookup returns CDR1 LGHNA and CDR2 YNFKEQ.

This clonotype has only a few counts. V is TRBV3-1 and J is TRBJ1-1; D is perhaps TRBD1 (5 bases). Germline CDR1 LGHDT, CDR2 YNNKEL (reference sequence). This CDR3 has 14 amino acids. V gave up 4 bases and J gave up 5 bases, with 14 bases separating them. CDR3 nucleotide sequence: TGTGCCAGCAGCCTCCGGGGCCCCGGGACTGAAGCTTTCTTT. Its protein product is CASSLRGPGTEAFF.

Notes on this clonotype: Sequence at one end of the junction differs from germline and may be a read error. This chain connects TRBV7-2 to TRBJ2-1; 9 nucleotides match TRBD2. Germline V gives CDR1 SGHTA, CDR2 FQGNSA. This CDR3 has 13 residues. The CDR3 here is CASSLAGWDEQFF. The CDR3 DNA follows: TGTGCCAGCAGCCTAGCGGGATGGGATGAGCAGTTCTTC.

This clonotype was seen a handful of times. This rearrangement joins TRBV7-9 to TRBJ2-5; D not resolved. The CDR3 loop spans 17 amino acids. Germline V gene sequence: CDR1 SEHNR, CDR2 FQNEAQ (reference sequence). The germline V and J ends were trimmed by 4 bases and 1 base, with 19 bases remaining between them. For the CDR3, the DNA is TGTGCCAGCAGCTACGCCGTCGACCGCCGAAGCCAAGAGACCCAGTACTTC. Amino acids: CASSYAVDRRSQETQYF.